Listed below are T cell receptor beta chains from one sample, sequenced in a study of shared clonotypes between healthy human individuals. Assay used: immunoSEQ multiplex PCR; TCRdb lists only in-frame clones, some missing. The sample holds around 1.1 million clones, around 77% seen once. The source material was memory CD4+ T cells from PBMCs. The origin of the receptors is a man between 18 and 29 years old in good health. Some clones in this sample may be carry-over from other donors' samples. CDR3s include the opening cysteine and the closing phenylalanine or tryptophan. A D gene is named only where the DNA matches it firmly. Clone size is given for some rows only: seen once, a few or many times, or a class if the clone is expanded.

v_call	clone_size	d_call	j_call	cdr3_aa	cdr3_nt
TRBV21-1	once	.	TRBJ2-7	CASTQPIRDRGSYEQYF	TGTGCCAGCACACAACCCATCCGGGACAGGGGTTCCTACGAGCAGTACTTC
TRBV16	.	TRBD1	TRBJ1-1	CASSDRADTEAFF	TGTGCCAGCAGCGACAGGGCGGACACTGAAGCTTTCTTT
TRBV5-1	.	TRBD1	TRBJ2-7	CASSAGQGNSGYEQYF	TGCGCCAGCAGCGCGGGACAGGGGAATTCCGGGTACGAGCAGTACTTC
TRBV6-5	.	.	TRBJ2-3	CASSYADTQYF	TGTGCCAGCAGTTACGCGGATACGCAGTATTTT
TRBV7-9	once	TRBD2	TRBJ2-3	CASSSGLAGRTDTQYF	TGTGCCAGCAGCTCGGGACTAGCGGGACGCACAGATACGCAGTATTTT
TRBV11-1	.	TRBD2	TRBJ2-4	CASSPSAGRSAKNIQYF	TGTGCCAGCAGCCCATCGGCCGGGAGGTCAGCCAAAAACATTCAGTACTTC
TRBV25-1	.	.	TRBJ1-5	CASSRAGGNQPQHF	TGTGCCAGCTCGCGGGCAGGGGGCAATCAGCCCCAGCATTTT
TRBV5-1	.	.	TRBJ2-2	CASSSGLTRGTGELFF	TGCGCCAGCAGCTCCGGACTAACCCGAGGGACCGGGGAGCTGTTTTTT
TRBV27	.	.	TRBJ2-7	CASSFRQGRSYEQYF	TGTGCCAGCAGTTTTAGGCAGGGCCGGTCCTACGAGCAGTACTTC
TRBV5-1	.	.	TRBJ1-5	CASSLAPDTDMPQHF	TGCGCCAGCAGCTTGGCCCCGGACACGGATATGCCCCAGCATTTT
TRBV20-1	.	.	TRBJ2-7	CSARDSGWEYF	TGCAGTGCTAGAGATTCCGGGTGGGAGTACTTC
TRBV28	few	.	TRBJ2-1	CASSLGSVSDEQFF	TGTGCCAGCAGCTTGGGGTCAGTTTCCGATGAGCAGTTCTTC
TRBV9	.	.	TRBJ1-1	CASSVEGRTEAFF	TGTGCCAGCAGCGTTGAGGGCCGGACTGAAGCTTTCTTT
TRBV5-1	few	TRBD1	TRBJ2-7	CASSLARGGASYEQYF	TGCGCCAGCAGCTTGGCCCGAGGGGGCGCTTCCTACGAGCAGTACTTC
TRBV6-5	many	TRBD2	TRBJ2-1	CASGRLAQYNEQFF	TGTGCCAGCGGCCGACTAGCGCAATACAATGAGCAGTTCTTC
TRBV4-1	.	.	TRBJ1-3	CASSQGRQGGNTIYF	TGCGCCAGCAGCCAAGGAAGGCAGGGCGGAAACACCATATATTTT
TRBV4-1	.	.	TRBJ2-5	CASSFSGTGFSAGGDETQYF	TGCGCCAGCAGCTTTAGCGGGACAGGCTTTTCGGCGGGAGGGGATGAGACCCAGTACTTC
TRBV4-1	.	.	TRBJ2-1	CASSQDWKSDEQFF	TGCGCCAGCAGCCAAGATTGGAAATCGGATGAGCAGTTCTTC
TRBV6-6	.	TRBD2	TRBJ2-5	CASSRTSGQETQYF	TGTGCCAGCAGCAGGACTAGCGGGCAAGAGACCCAGTACTTC
TRBV11-2	once	.	TRBJ2-2	CASSFRIRGSRDTGELFF	TGTGCCAGCAGCTTCCGAATCCGGGGCTCAAGGGACACCGGGGAGCTGTTTTTT
TRBV30	.	TRBD1	TRBJ1-2	CAWREKGQGHTF	TGTGCCTGGAGGGAAAAGGGACAGGGACACACCTTC
TRBV30	many	.	TRBJ2-1	CAWSRGNLRFSYNEQFF	TGTGCCTGGAGTAGGGGCAACTTGCGCTTCTCCTACAATGAGCAGTTCTTC
TRBV5-8	.	TRBD2	TRBJ2-7	CASSLEASLAGPFYEQYF	TGTGCCAGCAGCTTGGAAGCCTCGCTAGCGGGACCCTTCTACGAGCAGTACTTC
TRBV27	few	.	TRBJ1-1	CASSRRPSSNTEAFF	TGTGCCAGCAGCCGCCGGCCCTCCTCGAACACTGAAGCTTTCTTT
TRBV28	.	TRBD2	TRBJ2-7	CASSLGGAGVYEQYF	TGTGCCAGCAGTTTGGGTGGAGCGGGAGTTTACGAGCAGTACTTC
TRBV5-1	.	TRBD2	TRBJ2-6	CASSLWLAGTGANVLTF	TGCGCCAGCAGCTTGTGGCTAGCGGGAACTGGGGCCAACGTCCTGACTTTC
TRBV5-5	.	.	TRBJ1-2	CASSLFAGEGYTF	TGTGCCAGCAGCTTGTTTGCAGGGGAAGGCTACACCTTC
TRBV4-2	.	.	TRBJ2-4	CASSRLGDGNIQYF	TGTGCCAGCAGCCGGCTAGGGGATGGGAACATTCAGTACTTC
TRBV28	.	.	TRBJ2-5	CASSLGQPETQYF	TGTGCCAGCAGTCTCGGCCAACCGGAGACCCAGTACTTC
TRBV5-6	.	.	TRBJ1-5	CASSLGGGQPQHF	TGTGCCAGCAGCTTGGGGGGAGGTCAGCCCCAGCATTTT
TRBV29-1	.	TRBD1	TRBJ2-5	CSVKGATDREKETQYF	TGCAGCGTGAAGGGTGCCACGGACAGGGAAAAAGAGACCCAGTACTTC